This T cell receptor beta chain was recorded in a study of CD8+ T cells in alopecia areata. In each case, RNA was isolated and then reverse transcribed into cDNA as the sequencing template. The data were produced by immunoSEQ multiplex PCR, yet TCRdb's version contains in-frame clones alone and is incomplete. The data contain roughly 100,000 clones, 55% of them seen just once; the ten biggest clones take up more than 8%. CDR3 length: 14 amino acids. V lost 7 bases and J lost 5, with 17 bases in between. Germline V gives CDR1 SNHLY, CDR2 FYNNEI. This clone has just a few counts. The receptor comes from a human donor in good health. The chain links TRBV2 to TRBJ2-5; TRBD1 or TRBD2 may be the D gene (5 bases each). The sequenced material came from CD4+ T cells sorted from blood. The CDR3 nucleotides are TGTGCCAGCAACCGGCTGAGCGAGGGGGAGACCCAGTACTTC. Its translation: CASNRLSEGETQYF.